This note documents a single T cell receptor beta chain sequence. The antigen remains undetermined. Looked up from germline, CDR1 is SGHTA and CDR2 is FQGTGA. Trimming took off 5 bases at V and 4 bases at J, with 17 bases between the two ends. The CDR3 covers 15 residues. The data were taken from a study of T cells in Graves' hyperthyroidism and ophthalmopathy. The study, taken as a whole, reports: Progression to ophthalmopathy was predicted a median of roughly 6.6 months early.

TCR beta CDR3 region amplification was performed from RNA transcripts. HTBI primers were employed in a first-round RT-PCR of the TCR CDR3. TCRdb reprocessed the multiplex PCR reads with MiXCR, giving one entry per CDR3 protein. Here the sample spans roughly 700,000 distinct CDR3 sequences, around a third being singletons. Graves' hyperthyroidism was deemed stable given no ophthalmopathy progression within 18 months. The sample comprised blood. The sequence was obtained from a middle-aged woman with Graves' hyperthyroidism. V gene TRBV7-3 combines with J gene TRBJ1-2; the D is unclear. The CDR3 nucleotides read TGTGCCAGCAGCCTGGAGGAGAATAATATCTATGGCTACACCTTC. This encodes CASSLEENNIYGYTF.